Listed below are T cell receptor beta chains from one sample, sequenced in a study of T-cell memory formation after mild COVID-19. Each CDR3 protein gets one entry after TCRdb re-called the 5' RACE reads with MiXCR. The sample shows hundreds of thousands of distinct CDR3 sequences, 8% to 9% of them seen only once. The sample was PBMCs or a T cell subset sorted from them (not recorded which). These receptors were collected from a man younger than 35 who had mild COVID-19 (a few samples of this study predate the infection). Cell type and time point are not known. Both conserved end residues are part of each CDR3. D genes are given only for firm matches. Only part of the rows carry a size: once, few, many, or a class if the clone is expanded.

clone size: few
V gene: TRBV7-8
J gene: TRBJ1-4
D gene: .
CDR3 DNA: TGTGCCAGCAGCTTACATCCTCTCAATGAAAAACTGTTTTTT
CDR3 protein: CASSLHPLNEKLFF

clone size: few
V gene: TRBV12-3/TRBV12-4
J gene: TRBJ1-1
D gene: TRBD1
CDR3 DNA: TGTGCCAGCAGTTTTTTAGGGACAGGGGGCGCGAGGGCTTTCTTT
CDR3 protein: CASSFLGTGGARAFF

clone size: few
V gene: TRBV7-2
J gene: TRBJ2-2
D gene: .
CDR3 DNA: TGTGCCAGCAATCGACGGGGGAACGCGAACACCGGGGAGCTGTTTTTT
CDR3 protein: CASNRRGNANTGELFF

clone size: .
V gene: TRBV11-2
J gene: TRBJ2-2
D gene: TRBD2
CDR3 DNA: TGTGCCAGCACCCTTTGGGGGGGGGGGACCACCGGGGAGCTGTTTTTT
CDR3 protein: CASTLWGGGTTGELFF

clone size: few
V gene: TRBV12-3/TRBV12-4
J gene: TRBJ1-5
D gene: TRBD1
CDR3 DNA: TGTGCCAGCAGTTTAGAGGACAGGGCCCAGCATTTT
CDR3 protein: CASSLEDRAQHF

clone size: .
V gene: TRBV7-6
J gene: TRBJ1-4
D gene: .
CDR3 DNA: TGTGCCAGCAGCTTAGCTCCGGGGGGTTATAGTGAAAAACTGTTTTTT
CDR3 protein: CASSLAPGGYSEKLFF

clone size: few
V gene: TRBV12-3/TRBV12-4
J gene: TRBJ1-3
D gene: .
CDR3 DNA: TGTGCCAGCAGTATATCAGGGGGAAACACCATATATTTT
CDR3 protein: CASSISGGNTIYF

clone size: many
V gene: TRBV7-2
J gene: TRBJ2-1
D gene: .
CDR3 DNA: TGTGCCAGCAGCCAATTCCCGAATCGGGGGGCTAGCAATGAGCAGTTCTTC
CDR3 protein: CASSQFPNRGASNEQFF

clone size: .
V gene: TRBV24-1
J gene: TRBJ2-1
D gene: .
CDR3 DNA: TGTGCCACCAGTGTTAGCTCCTACAATGAGCAGTTCTTC
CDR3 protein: CATSVSSYNEQFF

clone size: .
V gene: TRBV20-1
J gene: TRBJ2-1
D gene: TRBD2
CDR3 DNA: TGCAGTGCTTCGCGGACTAGCGGGGGGGGTAACCCCTACAATGAGCAGTTCTTC
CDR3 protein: CSASRTSGGGNPYNEQFF

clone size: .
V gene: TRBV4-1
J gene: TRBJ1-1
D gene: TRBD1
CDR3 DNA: TGCGCCAGCAGCCGGCTAGGGACAGCGAACACTGAAGCTTTCTTT
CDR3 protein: CASSRLGTANTEAFF

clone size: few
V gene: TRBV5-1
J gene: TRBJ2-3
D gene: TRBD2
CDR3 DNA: TGCGCCAGCAGCTTTCCCAGCGGGGGCACAGATACGCAGTATTTT
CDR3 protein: CASSFPSGGTDTQYF

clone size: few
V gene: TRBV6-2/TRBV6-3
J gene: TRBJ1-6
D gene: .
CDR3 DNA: TGTGCCAGCAGTTACCCGGGTCCGGAGACACCCCTCCACTTT
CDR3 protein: CASSYPGPETPLHF

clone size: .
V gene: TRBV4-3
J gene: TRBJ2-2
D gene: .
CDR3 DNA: TGCGCCAGCAGCCAAGAATTAGTCAGGTCTATTAACACCGGGGAGCTGTTTTTT
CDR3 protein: CASSQELVRSINTGELFF

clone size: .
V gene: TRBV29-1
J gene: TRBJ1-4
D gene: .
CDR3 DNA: TGCAGCGTTGAAATGGAGGTCCCTGAAAAACTGTTTTTT
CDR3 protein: CSVEMEVPEKLFF

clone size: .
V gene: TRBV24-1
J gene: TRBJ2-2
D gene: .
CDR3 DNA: TGTGCCACCAGTCTCCAGACCGGGGAGCTGTTTTTT
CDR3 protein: CATSLQTGELFF

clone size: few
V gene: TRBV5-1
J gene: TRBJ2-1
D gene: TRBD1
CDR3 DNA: TGCGCCAGCAGCTTGTGGTTTTTACAGGGGTTTAACAATGAGCAGTTCTTC
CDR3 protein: CASSLWFLQGFNNEQFF

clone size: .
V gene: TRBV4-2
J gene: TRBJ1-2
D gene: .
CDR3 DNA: TGTGCCAGCAGCCAAGAGCGGGTGGGGGGCTACACCTTC
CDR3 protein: CASSQERVGGYTF

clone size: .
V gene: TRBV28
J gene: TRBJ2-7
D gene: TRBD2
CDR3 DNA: TGTGCCAGCAGTTCGGGACTAGCGGGGGCGTCCTACGAGCAGTACTTC
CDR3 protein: CASSSGLAGASYEQYF

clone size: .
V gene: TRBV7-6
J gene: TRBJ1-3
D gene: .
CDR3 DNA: TGTGCCAGCAGCTTAGCGGGGGCGAGAAACACCATATATTTT
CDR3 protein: CASSLAGARNTIYF

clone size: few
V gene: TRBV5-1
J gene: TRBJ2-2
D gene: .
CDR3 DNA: TGCGCCAGCAGCGTCGGGACAACAGACACCGGGGAGCTGTTTTTT
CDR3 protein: CASSVGTTDTGELFF

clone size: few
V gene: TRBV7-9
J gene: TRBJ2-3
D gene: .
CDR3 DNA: TGTGCCAGCAGCTTAGTGCAGCCCACAGATACGCAGTATTTT
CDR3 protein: CASSLVQPTDTQYF

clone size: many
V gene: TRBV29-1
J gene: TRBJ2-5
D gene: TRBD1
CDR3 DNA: TGCAGCGTTGAGATGACAGGGCACCAAGAGACCCAGTACTTC
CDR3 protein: CSVEMTGHQETQYF

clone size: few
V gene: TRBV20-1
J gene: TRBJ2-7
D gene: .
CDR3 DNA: TGCAGTGCTAGAGATTGGGGAACGGGGGCCCCCTACGAGCAGTACTTC
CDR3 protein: CSARDWGTGAPYEQYF

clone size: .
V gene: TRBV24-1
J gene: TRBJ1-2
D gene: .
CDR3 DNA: TGTGCCACCAGTGACCGGGAGGGTAGTGGCTACACCTTC
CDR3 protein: CATSDREGSGYTF

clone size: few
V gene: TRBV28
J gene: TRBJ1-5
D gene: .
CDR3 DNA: TGTGCCAGCAACCAACCCCCGTCGCAGCCCCAGCATTTT
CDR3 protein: CASNQPPSQPQHF

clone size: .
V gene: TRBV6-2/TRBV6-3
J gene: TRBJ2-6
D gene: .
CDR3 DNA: TGTGCCAGCAGTCGTGGGGGCTCTGGGGCCAACGTCCTGACTTTC
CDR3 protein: CASSRGGSGANVLTF

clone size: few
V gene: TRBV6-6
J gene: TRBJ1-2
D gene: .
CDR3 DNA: TGTGCCAGCAGCGACTATGGCTACACCTTC
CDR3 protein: CASSDYGYTF

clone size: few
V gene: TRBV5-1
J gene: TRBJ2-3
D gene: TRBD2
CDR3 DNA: TGCGCCAGTAGCGGGGGGGCCGCAGATACGCAGTATTTT
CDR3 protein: CASSGGAADTQYF

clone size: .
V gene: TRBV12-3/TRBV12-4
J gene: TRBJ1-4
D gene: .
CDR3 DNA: TGTGCCAGCAGTTTCGGGCAGGGAAGCGAAAAACTGTTTTTT
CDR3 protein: CASSFGQGSEKLFF

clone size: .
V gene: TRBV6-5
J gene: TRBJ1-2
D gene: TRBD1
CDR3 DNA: TGTGCCAGCAAACGGACAGGGGGCCTCTTCTATGGCTACACCTTC
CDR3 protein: CASKRTGGLFYGYTF

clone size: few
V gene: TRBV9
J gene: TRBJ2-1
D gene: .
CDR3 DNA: TGTGCCAGCAGCGTAGCTTTCGGGGGTAGCTCCTACAATGAGCAGTTCTTC
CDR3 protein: CASSVAFGGSSYNEQFF

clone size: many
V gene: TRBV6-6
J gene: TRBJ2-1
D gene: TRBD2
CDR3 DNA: TGTGCCAGCAGTTATTTCGATCCGGGGGGTCGGGATGAGCAGTTCTTC
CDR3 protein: CASSYFDPGGRDEQFF

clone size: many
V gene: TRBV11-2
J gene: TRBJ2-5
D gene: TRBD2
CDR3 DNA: TGTGCCAGCAGATTTAGCGGGGGCACGGGGGAGACCCAGTACTTC
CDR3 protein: CASRFSGGTGETQYF